What follows are 26 T cell receptor beta chains derived from one specimen sequenced in a study of CD8 T cells in ankylosing spondylitis. Broader study findings: It appeared that ankylosing spondylitis blood was characterized by a TCR beta motif of several highly homologous variants.

TCRdb re-analysed the 5' RACE reads in MiXCR, keeping a single row per CDR3 protein. The top ten hold about two fifths of the sample, which has over 200,000 distinct CDR3 sequences, approximately 20% seen once. The antigens these receptors bind are not known. The sample taken for sequencing was blood, either unsorted or a sorted T cell fraction (not recorded which). All receptors derive from a male donor with ankylosing spondylitis.

The rearrangement links TRBV3-1 to TRBJ1-5; D is perhaps TRBD1 (6 bases). The germline CDR1 and CDR2 sequences are LGHDT and YNNKEL (reference sequence). V was trimmed by 0 bases and J by 5 bases, leaving 20 bases between them. The CDR3 loop spans 18 amino acids. In DNA, the CDR3 is TGTGCCAGCAGCCAAGAGATTGGGGCAGGGGCTGTGTATCAGCCCCAGCATTTT. Its translation: CASSQEIGAGAVYQPQHF.

The CDR3 DNA reads TGTGCCAGCAGCTTCGCGGGGGCCGGGGACGGCTACACCTTC. It codes for CASSFAGAGDGYTF. The genes are TRBV7-9 and TRBJ1-2, with a weak D call TRBD1 (6 bases). The V gene's germline CDR1 is SEHNR and CDR2 FQNEAQ (reference sequence). The CDR3 sequence is 14 residues long. V lost 3 bases, J lost 8 bases, and 16 bases lay in between.

There are a few counts of this clonotype. The chain employs TRBV12-3 or TRBV12-4 and TRBJ2-3; D remains unclear. The length of the CDR3 is 15 residues. The V end lost 1 base, the J end lost 2 bases, and 10 bases lay between the germline ends. The CDR3 here is CASSLDAGYTDTQYF. The CDR3 nucleotides are TGTGCCAGCAGTTTAGATGCCGGGTACACAGATACGCAGTATTTT.

In this sample, this clonotype turned up a few times. The chain combines TRBV7-9 with TRBJ2-1; D tentatively reads TRBD1 or TRBD2 (5 bases each). Trimming pared 5 bases from V and 8 bases from J, leaving 10 bases between. Germline V CDR1 and CDR2: SEHNR, FQNEAQ (reference sequence). The CDR3 spans 12 residues. The CDR3 DNA sequence: TGTGCCAGCAGCGTAAGGGGACATGAGCAGTTCTTC. Translation: CASSVRGHEQFF.

The chain couples TRBV19 to TRBJ2-1; 7 nucleotides align to TRBD2. Losses at the gene ends were 4 bases for V and 6 bases for J; bases not matched to a gene: 12. CDR1 LNHDA and CDR2 SQIVND come from the germline V gene (reference sequence). The CDR3 covers 16 residues. For the CDR3, the DNA is TGTGCCAGTAGTAACGATTGGGGGGGAGGGGCCAATGAGCAGTTCTTC. The encoded protein is CASSNDWGGGANEQFF.

The chain joins TRBV4-3 to TRBJ2-2; 12 bases are shared with TRBD2. Germline CDR1 LGHNA, CDR2 YSLEER. The trim removed 3 bases at V and 4 bases at J, leaving 9 bases unmatched. The CDR3 covers 18 residues. The CDR3 DNA reads TGCGCCAGCAGCCAGGACCGACTAGCGGGAGACGGCACCGGGGAGCTGTTTTTT. Encoded protein: CASSQDRLAGDGTGELFF.

This clonotype was counted between two and nine times. The chain recombines TRBV5-1 with TRBJ2-2; D is undetermined. The germline CDR1 and CDR2 sequences are SGHRS and YFSETQ. The CDR3 loop spans 16 amino acids. Trimming removed 4 bases at V and 6 bases at J, with 19 bases between. Written as DNA, the CDR3 is TGCGCCAGCAGCCCCCATCCCGTGACTGATGCCGGGGAGCTGTTTTTT. This gives the protein CASSPHPVTDAGELFF.

The sample holds a few counts of this clonotype. This chain connects TRBV29-1 to TRBJ2-7; D is uncertain. The CDR3 spans 12 residues. Deletions cut 4 bases from V and 0 bases from J, with 7 bases between. Germline CDR1 reads SQVTM; CDR2 reads ANQGSEA. CDR3 DNA sequence: TGCAGCGTTGTGGGTAGCTCCTACGAGCAGTACTTC. Its translation is CSVVGSSYEQYF.

This clonotype was counted only a few times. The chain couples TRBV6-2 or TRBV6-3 to TRBJ2-1; weak D call: TRBD1 (6 bases). Per germline, CDR1 MNHEY and CDR2 SVGEGT. The ends were cut back, 2 bases at V and 0 bases at J, with 23 bases in the middle. This CDR3 has 20 residues. This chain's CDR3 is CASSYAGTQMPPSSYNEQFF. The CDR3 DNA follows: TGTGCCAGCAGTTACGCCGGGACACAAATGCCACCCAGCTCCTACAATGAGCAGTTCTTC.

This rearrangement joins TRBV7-8 to TRBJ2-7; weak D call: TRBD1 (5 bases). V was cut by 1 base and J by 2 bases, with 21 bases left in between. Germline V gene lookup returns CDR1 SGHVS and CDR2 FQNEAQ. The CDR3 loop spans 18 amino acids. CDR3 nucleotide sequence: TGTGCCAGCAGCTTAGTTGTATTCGGTGGAGACAGACCCTACGAGCAGTACTTC. This gives the protein CASSLVVFGGDRPYEQYF.

The rearrangement links TRBV7-3 to TRBJ2-3, with 15 bases identical to TRBD2. Trimming cost V 1 base and J 1 base; bases outside gene matches: 6. The CDR3 totals 19 residues. Germline values: CDR1 SGHTA, CDR2 FQGTGA. This CDR3 is CASSLIGLAGGRGTDTQYF. The CDR3 DNA reads TGTGCCAGCAGCTTAATCGGACTAGCGGGAGGGAGGGGCACAGATACGCAGTATTTT.

This clonotype was seen a few times. The rearrangement links TRBV29-1 to TRBJ2-1, with 8 bases fitting TRBD2. V dropped 6 bases and J dropped 7; count of bases not matched to a gene: 11. The CDR3 extends over 14 amino acids. Germline V CDR1 and CDR2: SQVTM, ANQGSEA. Here the CDR3 DNA reads TGCAGCGTACCCACTAGCGGATGGACAAATGAGCAGTTCTTC. Its protein is CSVPTSGWTNEQFF.

The table lists this clonotype with a few counts. The genes are TRBV3-1 and TRBJ2-5, with TRBD2 matching 10 bases. Trimming at V came to 2 bases and at J to 3 bases, leaving 3 bases not matched to a gene. The CDR3 is made up of 15 amino acids. Germline V gene data show CDR1 as LGHDT and CDR2 as YNNKEL (reference sequence). The CDR3 sequence is CASSQPSGREETQYF. DNA of the CDR3: TGTGCCAGCAGCCAACCCAGCGGGAGGGAAGAGACCCAGTACTTC.

This clonotype has more than one count but fewer than ten. The chain uses TRBV3-1 and TRBJ2-1, with 11 bases aligning to TRBD2. This CDR3 has 15 amino acids. V shed 4 bases and J 5 bases; nucleotides not matched to a gene: 4. Looked up from germline, CDR1 is LGHDT and CDR2 is YNNKEL (reference sequence). The CDR3 loop is CASSPLAGGNNEQFF. CDR3 DNA sequence: TGTGCCAGCAGCCCGCTAGCGGGGGGTAACAATGAGCAGTTCTTC.

The chain employs TRBV6-5 and TRBJ2-7; 7 bases line up with TRBD1. Trimming removed 4 bases from V and 0 bases from J; junction bases left unmatched: 9. This CDR3 contains 16 residues. Germline assignment: CDR1 MNHEY and CDR2 SVGAGI. The CDR3 spells CASSSTGDSLSYEQYF. The CDR3 bases are TGTGCCAGCAGTTCGACCGGGGACAGTCTCTCCTACGAGCAGTACTTC.

The rearrangement uses TRBV4-1 and TRBJ2-3, with unresolved D. V dropped 1 base and J dropped 1 base, with 6 bases sitting between them. Germline V gene sequence: CDR1 MGHRA, CDR2 YSYEKL. This CDR3 is built from 14 residues. The CDR3 loop is CASSQVEGTDTQYF. DNA of the CDR3: TGCGCCAGCAGCCAAGTTGAGGGCACAGATACGCAGTATTTT.

J is TRBJ2-1 and V is TRBV4-1, with D tentatively TRBD1 or TRBD2 (6 bases each). The CDR3 is 16 amino acids. The germline V gene has CDR1 MGHRA and CDR2 YSYEKL. The V gene lost 0 bases and the J gene lost 8 bases, with 17 bases spanning the gap. In DNA form, the CDR3 reads TGCGCCAGCAGCCAAGAATCCGGGGGCTCTATCTATGAGCAGTTCTTC. This gives the protein CASSQESGGSIYEQFF.

This clonotype has a handful of counts. This chain uses TRBV19 with TRBJ2-3; the D call may be TRBD1 or TRBD2 (6 bases each). Germline V gene data show CDR1 as LNHDA and CDR2 as SQIVND (reference sequence). Trimming stripped 6 bases from V and 4 bases from J, with 14 bases between. The CDR3 runs 14 residues. The DNA for the CDR3 is TGTGCCAGTAGCTGGAGGGGGGTTGCAGATACGCAGTATTTT. Its translation is CASSWRGVADTQYF.

This clonotype came up a few times. The chain is built from TRBV6-1 and TRBJ2-3; D not certain. This CDR3 is 14 amino acids long. V gave up 5 bases and J gave up 3 bases, with 12 bases separating them. Germline-derived CDR1 and CDR2 are MNHNS and SASEGT. The CDR3 protein is CASSLLAATDTQYF. In DNA, the CDR3 is TGTGCCAGCAGTCTTTTAGCCGCGACAGATACGCAGTATTTT.

This clonotype was recorded a few times. The V and J genes are TRBV6-1 and TRBJ2-7; weak D call: TRBD2 (6 bases). Germline CDR1 is MNHNS and CDR2 is SASEGT. The germline V and J ends were trimmed by 3 bases and 6 bases, with 12 bases remaining between them. The CDR3 extends over 13 amino acids. CDR3 nucleotide sequence: TGTGCCAGCAGTGAGGGACTGGCGGGCGAGCAGTACTTC. This gives the protein CASSEGLAGEQYF.

This clonotype appeared a few times. The genes are TRBV27 and TRBJ2-1; 7 bases fit TRBD2. Trimming cost V 8 bases and J 3 bases; bases outside gene matches: 10. The germline V gene encodes CDR1 MNHEY and CDR2 SMNVEV (reference sequence). This CDR3 spans 15 amino acids. This chain's CDR3 is CASRWGEGYYNEQFF. The CDR3 region has the DNA TGTGCCAGCCGATGGGGGGAGGGCTACTACAATGAGCAGTTCTTC.

The V call is TRBV28, the J call TRBJ1-2; D gene unclear. The germline gives CDR1 MDHEN, CDR2 SYDVKM. The V end lost 3 bases, the J end lost 1 base, and 9 bases lay between the germline ends. This CDR3 is 14 amino acids long. The CDR3 loop reads CASSFWQVNYGYTF. The CDR3 bases are TGTGCCAGCAGTTTTTGGCAGGTTAACTATGGCTACACCTTC.

This clonotype has at least ten counts. The chain carries TRBV29-1 and TRBJ2-7, with unresolved D. The CDR3 loop spans 11 amino acids. Looked up from germline, CDR1 is SQVTM and CDR2 is ANQGSEA. V was clipped by 4 bases and J by 3 bases, with 7 bases between them. The CDR3 sequence is CSVVKDYEQYF. The CDR3 DNA reads TGCAGCGTTGTCAAGGACTACGAGCAGTACTTC.

The rearrangement joins TRBV7-9 to TRBJ2-7, with D hard to call. The CDR3 runs to 11 residues. V lost 4 bases to trimming and J lost 5 bases, with 6 bases between them. Germline V gene sequence: CDR1 SEHNR, CDR2 FQNEAQ (reference sequence). DNA of the CDR3: TGTGCCAGCAGCTCAAGTAACGAGCAGTACTTC. Translating gives CASSSSNEQYF.

This clonotype has at least ten counts. V and J are TRBV27 and TRBJ1-5, with D tentatively TRBD1 (5 bases). The length of the CDR3 is 13 residues. V was shortened by 6 bases and J by 5 bases, with 11 bases between the two germline ends. Germline V gene lookup returns CDR1 MNHEY and CDR2 SMNVEV (reference sequence). CDR3 in amino acids: CASSQGVHQPQHF. CDR3 nucleotide sequence: TGTGCCAGCAGCCAAGGGGTGCATCAGCCCCAGCATTTT.

This clonotype turned up a few times. The chain combines TRBV9 with TRBJ1-1; D is possibly TRBD1 (5 bases). The CDR3 has 13 residues. Germline CDR1 reads SGDLS; CDR2 reads YYNGEE. V was pared by 3 bases and J by 6 bases, with 12 bases between. The CDR3: CASSETGRSEAFF. In DNA form, the CDR3 reads TGTGCCAGCAGCGAAACAGGAAGATCTGAAGCTTTCTTT.